The rows below give T cell receptor beta chains drawn from one sample of a study of shared clonotypes between healthy human individuals. Measured with immunoSEQ multiplex PCR; TCRdb has only the in-frame clones, and not every one. The sample shows some 2.1 million clones, around 95% of them seen only once. The sample consisted of naive CD8+ T cells from PBMCs. Receptors were obtained from a man between 18 and 29 years old in good health. Some clones in this sample may be carry-over from other donors' samples. Both conserved end residues are part of each CDR3. Each record gives: clone size, D gene, V gene, J gene, CDR3 DNA, CDR3 protein. D genes are given only for firm matches. Where a row states a size, it is once, few, many or the class of an expanded clone; other rows omit it.

abundance: NA
d_gene: NA
v_gene: TRBV9
j_gene: TRBJ1-4
CDR3nt: TGTGCCAGCAGCGTAGAGGACGGCTTTAATGAAAAACTGTTTTTT
CDR3aa: CASSVEDGFNEKLFF

abundance: NA
d_gene: NA
v_gene: TRBV7-6
j_gene: TRBJ2-7
CDR3nt: TGTGCCAGCAGCTTGAAATCCTACGAGCAGTACTTC
CDR3aa: CASSLKSYEQYF

abundance: NA
d_gene: TRBD1
v_gene: TRBV7-9
j_gene: TRBJ1-1
CDR3nt: TGTGCCAGCAGCTACCTGACAGGGGGCGTTGGCACTGAAGCTTTCTTT
CDR3aa: CASSYLTGGVGTEAFF

abundance: NA
d_gene: NA
v_gene: TRBV14
j_gene: TRBJ2-5
CDR3nt: TGTGCCAGCAGCCAAGTCCGAGAGACCCAGTACTTC
CDR3aa: CASSQVRETQYF

abundance: NA
d_gene: NA
v_gene: TRBV19
j_gene: TRBJ1-1
CDR3nt: TGTGCCAGTAGTATAGACGACGAGCGGGACACTGAAGCTTTCTTT
CDR3aa: CASSIDDERDTEAFF

abundance: NA
d_gene: TRBD1
v_gene: TRBV19
j_gene: TRBJ2-7
CDR3nt: TGTGCCAGTGGAGACAGGGTTCGTTCCGAGCAGTACTTC
CDR3aa: CASGDRVRSEQYF

abundance: NA
d_gene: NA
v_gene: TRBV28
j_gene: TRBJ2-7
CDR3nt: TGTGCCAGCAGTTTTCCGAGCCGCTCCTACGAGCAGTACTTC
CDR3aa: CASSFPSRSYEQYF

abundance: NA
d_gene: TRBD1
v_gene: TRBV9
j_gene: TRBJ1-2
CDR3nt: TGTGCCAGCAGCCTTAGAGGGACAGGGGATAATGGCTACACCTTC
CDR3aa: CASSLRGTGDNGYTF

abundance: NA
d_gene: NA
v_gene: TRBV29-1
j_gene: TRBJ2-7
CDR3nt: TGCAGCGTTGGGACAGTCGCTGACGAGCAGTACTTC
CDR3aa: CSVGTVADEQYF

abundance: once
d_gene: TRBD2
v_gene: TRBV7-3
j_gene: TRBJ2-1
CDR3nt: TGTGCCAGCAGCTTACTAGCGGGAGTACTCAATGAGCAGTTCTTC
CDR3aa: CASSLLAGVLNEQFF

abundance: NA
d_gene: NA
v_gene: TRBV28
j_gene: TRBJ2-2
CDR3nt: TGTGCCAGCAGTGTGGCGGGATTGAACACCGGGGAGCTGTTTTTT
CDR3aa: CASSVAGLNTGELFF

abundance: NA
d_gene: TRBD2
v_gene: TRBV7-8
j_gene: TRBJ2-7
CDR3nt: TGTGCCAGCAGCTCCCTACTAGCGGGGGATCGAGGCGAGCAGTACTTC
CDR3aa: CASSSLLAGDRGEQYF

abundance: once
d_gene: TRBD1
v_gene: TRBV10-3
j_gene: TRBJ1-3
CDR3nt: TGTGCCATCTCTGACAGGGGGCCTGGAAACACCATATATTTT
CDR3aa: CAISDRGPGNTIYF

abundance: NA
d_gene: TRBD2
v_gene: TRBV6-5
j_gene: TRBJ2-1
CDR3nt: TGTGCCAGCAGTCTCGGGACTAGCTACAATGAGCAGTTCTTC
CDR3aa: CASSLGTSYNEQFF

abundance: NA
d_gene: TRBD2
v_gene: TRBV7-9
j_gene: TRBJ2-1
CDR3nt: TGTGCCAGCAGCTTAGCGGGAGTAGCGGGACTCTATGAGCAGTTCTTC
CDR3aa: CASSLAGVAGLYEQFF

abundance: NA
d_gene: NA
v_gene: TRBV28
j_gene: TRBJ2-7
CDR3nt: TGTGCCAGCAGGGCTGCGGGCGTGGACGAGCAGTACTTC
CDR3aa: CASRAAGVDEQYF

abundance: once
d_gene: TRBD2
v_gene: TRBV10-3
j_gene: TRBJ2-5
CDR3nt: TGTGCCATCAGTACCGGGGGGACTAGCGGAAGAGGGTCGCAAGAGACCCAGTACTTC
CDR3aa: CAISTGGTSGRGSQETQYF

abundance: NA
d_gene: TRBD2
v_gene: TRBV7-2
j_gene: TRBJ2-4
CDR3nt: TGTGCCAGCAGCCACCCTAGCGGGAGACGGAAAAACATTCAGTACTTC
CDR3aa: CASSHPSGRRKNIQYF

abundance: NA
d_gene: TRBD1
v_gene: TRBV28
j_gene: TRBJ2-7
CDR3nt: TGTGCCAGCAGTTCCCGAAGGACAGGGACCGAGCAGTACTTC
CDR3aa: CASSSRRTGTEQYF

abundance: few
d_gene: NA
v_gene: TRBV29-1
j_gene: TRBJ1-2
CDR3nt: TGCAGCGTTGCAAAACCAAACTATGGCTACACCTTC
CDR3aa: CSVAKPNYGYTF

abundance: NA
d_gene: NA
v_gene: TRBV7-6
j_gene: TRBJ2-3
CDR3nt: TGTGCCAGCAGCCCCCTCAAAGGTTCGGGAGATACGCAGTATTTT
CDR3aa: CASSPLKGSGDTQYF

abundance: NA
d_gene: TRBD1
v_gene: TRBV27
j_gene: TRBJ1-2
CDR3nt: TGTGCCAGCAGTTTATCCCCAGGGGGCGCGGAGGGCTACACCTTC
CDR3aa: CASSLSPGGAEGYTF

abundance: once
d_gene: NA
v_gene: TRBV19
j_gene: TRBJ2-1
CDR3nt: TGTGCCAGTACCGCGCGGGCGGGTAGAGACAATGAGCAGTTCTTC
CDR3aa: CASTARAGRDNEQFF